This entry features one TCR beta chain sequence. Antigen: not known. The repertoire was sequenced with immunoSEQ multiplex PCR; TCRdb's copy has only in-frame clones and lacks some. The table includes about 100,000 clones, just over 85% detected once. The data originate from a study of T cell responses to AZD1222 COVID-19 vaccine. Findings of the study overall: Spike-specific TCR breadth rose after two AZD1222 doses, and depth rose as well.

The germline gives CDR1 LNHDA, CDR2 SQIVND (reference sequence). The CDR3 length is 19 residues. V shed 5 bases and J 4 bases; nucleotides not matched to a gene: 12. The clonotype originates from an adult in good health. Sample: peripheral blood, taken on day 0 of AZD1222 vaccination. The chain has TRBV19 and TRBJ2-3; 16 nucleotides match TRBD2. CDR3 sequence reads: CASSPRGTSGRAGSDTQYF. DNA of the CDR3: TGTGCCAGTAGTCCCAGAGGGACTAGCGGGAGGGCCGGTTCAGATACGCAGTATTTT.